Described below is a single TCR beta chain sequence and its context. The antigen is not known. V shed 10 bases and J 4 bases; nucleotides not matched to a gene: 10. Germline CDR1 and CDR2: MGHDK and SYGVNS. The CDR3 has 14 amino acids. Sequencing used immunoSEQ multiplex PCR; TCRdb keeps in-frame clones, though not all of them. The data hold about 150,000 clones, with less than 90% observed a single time. These data come from a study of T cell responses to AZD1222 COVID-19 vaccine. Study results and caveats: Among AZD1222 vaccinees, only six were seropositive at baseline. It should be noted that donors were predominantly white British and more often female, and clonal diversity was possibly underestimated. Dominant CD4 TCR responses targeted spike regions 160-218 and 743-854. Spike-specific TCR breadth and depth rose after two AZD1222 doses.

The TCR was taken from an adult who had recovered from COVID-19. J is TRBJ2-1 and V is TRBV25-1; TRBD2 aligns across 7 bases. This specimen was peripheral blood, taken after recovery from COVID-19. The chain's CDR3 is CAISDGGTYNEQFF. The CDR3 coding sequence is TGTGCCATCTCCGACGGGGGGACTTACAATGAGCAGTTCTTC.